The T cell receptor beta chain under discussion was sequenced for a study of T-cell memory formation after mild COVID-19. TCRdb used MiXCR to reprocess the 5' RACE reads, holding one entry per CDR3 protein. This sample carries more than 120,000 distinct CDR3 sequences, 19% of them seen once, and the ten largest clones take about 2.3%. Sequencing was performed on PBMCs or a T cell subset sorted from them (not recorded which). The receptor was derived from an adult woman who had mild COVID-19 (a few samples of this study predate the infection). Cell type and time point are not known.

CDR3 amino acids: CASSFPGGLAGGYNEQFF. CDR3 in DNA: TGCGCCAGCAGCTTTCCTGGAGGGCTAGCGGGAGGCTACAATGAGCAGTTCTTC. This chain uses TRBV5-1 with TRBJ2-1; TRBD2 aligns across 11 bases. The V gene end was trimmed by 2 bases and the J gene end by 3 bases; junction bases not matched to a gene: 10. This CDR3 is built from 18 residues. Germline CDR1 reads SGHRS; CDR2 reads YFSETQ.